This TCR beta chain came from a study of CD8+ T cells in alopecia areata. Extracted RNA was reverse transcribed, and the resulting cDNA served as sequencing template. Generated by immunoSEQ multiplex PCR, the TCRdb table keeps only in-frame clones and is missing some. Found here are roughly 110,000 clones, approximately 54% of them singletons; the top ten hold 9.5% to 15%. Trimming removed 5 bases from V and 3 bases from J, with 13 bases in between. The CDR3 runs to 14 residues. CDR1 is KGHSH, CDR2 LQKENI, per germline. Treatment noted: oral pan-JAK inhibitor, 5-10 mg twice daily. PBMCs provided sorted CD4+ and CD8+ T cells.

The V gene is TRBV18, the J gene TRBJ1-1, with no clear D. The specimen comprised CD8+ T cells sorted from blood, sampled at week 24, from a patient treated with tofacitinib. The source of this sequence is a human donor with alopecia areata. CDR3 DNA: TGTGCCAGCTCAGACACCGGGCCAGACACTGAAGCTTTCTTT. This encodes CASSDTGPDTEAFF.